The clone carrying this T cell receptor beta chain was detected many times. The antigen remains unidentified. Researchers made TCR cDNA using 5'RACE template switching, and this step added a universal primer site and UMIs. MiXCR, applied by TCRdb to the 5' RACE reads, yields one record per CDR3 protein. The table lists a few hundred thousand distinct CDR3 sequences, over 4% of them singletons, with around 25% in the top ten. The sample belongs to a study of T cells after yellow fever vaccination. About the research overall: Fractions low in cell number were prepared with SMART-Seq v4 Ultra Low Input.

Germline V CDR1 and CDR2: LGHNT, FRNRAP. V was shortened by 5 bases and J by 5 bases, with 12 bases between the two germline ends. The CDR3 sequence is 14 residues long. The study's findings and limits: Shared CD4/CD8 clonotypes were a small share, likely from convergent recombination. FACS-sorted repertoires could contain abundant clonotypes contaminating from the bulk population.

The sequence was collected from a man between 18 and 35 years old who received the YFV17D yellow fever vaccine. V is TRBV12-5 and J is TRBJ2-2; TRBD1 or TRBD2 may be the D gene (5 bases each). Sequenced here: PBMCs, sampled 5 days after the yellow fever booster vaccination. CDR3 amino acids: CASGPGAMTGELFF. The CDR3 DNA sequence: TGTGCTAGTGGTCCCGGGGCTATGACCGGGGAGCTGTTTTTT.